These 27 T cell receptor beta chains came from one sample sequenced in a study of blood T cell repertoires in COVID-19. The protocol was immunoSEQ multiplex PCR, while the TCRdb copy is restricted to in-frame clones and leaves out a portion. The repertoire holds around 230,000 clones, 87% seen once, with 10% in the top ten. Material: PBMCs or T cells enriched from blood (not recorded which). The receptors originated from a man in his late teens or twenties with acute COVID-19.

CDR3 in amino acids: CASSFTGLYNEQFF. In DNA form, the CDR3 reads TGTGCCAGCAGTTTTACAGGGCTTTACAATGAGCAGTTCTTC. The chain employs TRBV27 and TRBJ2-1; D might be TRBD1 (6 bases). The V gene's germline CDR1 is MNHEY and CDR2 SMNVEV (reference sequence). The CDR3 is made up of 14 amino acids. Trimming left V 3 bases short and J 4 bases short, with 10 bases between.

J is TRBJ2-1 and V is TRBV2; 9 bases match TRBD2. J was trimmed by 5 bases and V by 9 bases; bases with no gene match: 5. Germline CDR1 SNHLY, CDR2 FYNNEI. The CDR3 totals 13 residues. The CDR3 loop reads CARGASGNNEQFF. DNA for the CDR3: TGTGCCAGGGGGGCTAGCGGGAACAATGAGCAGTTCTTC.

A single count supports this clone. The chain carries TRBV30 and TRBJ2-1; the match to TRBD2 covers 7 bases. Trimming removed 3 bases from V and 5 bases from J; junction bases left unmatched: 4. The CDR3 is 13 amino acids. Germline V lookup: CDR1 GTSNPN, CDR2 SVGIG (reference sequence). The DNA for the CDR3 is TGTGCCTGGAGGACTAGCAGACACAATGAGCAGTTCTTC. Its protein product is CAWRTSRHNEQFF.

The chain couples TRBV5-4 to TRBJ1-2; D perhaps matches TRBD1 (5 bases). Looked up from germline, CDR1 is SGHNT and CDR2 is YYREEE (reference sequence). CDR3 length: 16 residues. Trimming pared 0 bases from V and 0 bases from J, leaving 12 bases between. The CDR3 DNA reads TGTGCCAGCAGCTTGGTTGGGGGGGAGGCTAACTATGGCTACACCTTC. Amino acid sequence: CASSLVGGEANYGYTF.

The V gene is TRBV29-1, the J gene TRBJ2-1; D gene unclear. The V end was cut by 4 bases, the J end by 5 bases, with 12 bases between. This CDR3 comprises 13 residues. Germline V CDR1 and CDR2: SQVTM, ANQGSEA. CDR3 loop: CSVGPQSHNEQFF. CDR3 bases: TGCAGCGTTGGTCCCCAGTCCCACAATGAGCAGTTCTTC.

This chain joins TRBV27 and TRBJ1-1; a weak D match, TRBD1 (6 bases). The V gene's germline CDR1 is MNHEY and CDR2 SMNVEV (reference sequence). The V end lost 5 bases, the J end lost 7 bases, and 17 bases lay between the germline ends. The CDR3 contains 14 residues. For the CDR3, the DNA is TGTGCCAGCAGTGTAGCAGGGACATCTAATGAAGCTTTCTTT. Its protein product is CASSVAGTSNEAFF.

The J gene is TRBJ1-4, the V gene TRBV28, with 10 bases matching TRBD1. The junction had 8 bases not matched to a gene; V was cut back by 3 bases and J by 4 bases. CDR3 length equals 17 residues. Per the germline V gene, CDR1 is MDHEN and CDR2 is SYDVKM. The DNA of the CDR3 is TGTGCCAGCAGTTTGTCCCGGGACAGGGGCGATAATGAAAAACTGTTTTTT. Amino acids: CASSLSRDRGDNEKLFF.

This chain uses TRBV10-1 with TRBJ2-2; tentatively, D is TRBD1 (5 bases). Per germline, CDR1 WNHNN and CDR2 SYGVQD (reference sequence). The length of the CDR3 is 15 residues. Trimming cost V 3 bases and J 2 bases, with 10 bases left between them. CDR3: CASSDEQDNTGELFF. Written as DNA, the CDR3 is TGCGCCAGCAGTGATGAACAGGATAACACCGGGGAGCTGTTTTTT.

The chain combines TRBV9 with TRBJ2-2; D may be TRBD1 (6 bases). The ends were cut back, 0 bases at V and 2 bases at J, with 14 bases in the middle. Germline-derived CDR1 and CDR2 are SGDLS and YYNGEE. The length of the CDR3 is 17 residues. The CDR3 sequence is CASSVARGTLNTGELFF. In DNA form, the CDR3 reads TGTGCCAGCAGCGTAGCGAGAGGGACACTCAACACCGGGGAGCTGTTTTTT.

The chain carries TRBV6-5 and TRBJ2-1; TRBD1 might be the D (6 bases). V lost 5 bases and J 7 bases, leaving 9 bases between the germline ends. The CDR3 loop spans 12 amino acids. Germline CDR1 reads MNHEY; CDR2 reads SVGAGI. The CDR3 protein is CASSPTGNEQFF. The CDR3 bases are TGTGCCAGCAGTCCTACAGGGAATGAGCAGTTCTTC.

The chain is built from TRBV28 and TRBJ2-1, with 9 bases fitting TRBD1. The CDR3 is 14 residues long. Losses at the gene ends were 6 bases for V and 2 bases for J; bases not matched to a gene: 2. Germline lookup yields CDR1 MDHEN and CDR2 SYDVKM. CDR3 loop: CASSRQGAYNEQFF. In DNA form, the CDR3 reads TGTGCCAGCAGCCGACAGGGGGCCTACAATGAGCAGTTCTTC.

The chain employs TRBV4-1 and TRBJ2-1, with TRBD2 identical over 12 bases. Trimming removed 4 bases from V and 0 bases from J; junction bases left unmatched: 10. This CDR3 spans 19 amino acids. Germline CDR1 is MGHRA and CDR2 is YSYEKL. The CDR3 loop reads CASSLYGTSGSSSYNEQFF. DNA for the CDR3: TGCGCCAGCAGCCTTTACGGGACTAGCGGGTCCAGCTCCTACAATGAGCAGTTCTTC.

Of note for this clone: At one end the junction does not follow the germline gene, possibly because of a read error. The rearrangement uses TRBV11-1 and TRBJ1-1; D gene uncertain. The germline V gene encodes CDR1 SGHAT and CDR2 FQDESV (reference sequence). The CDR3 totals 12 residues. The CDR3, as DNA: TGTGCCAGCAGCTCCCTTAACCGCGGGCAAGACTTT. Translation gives CASSSLNRGQDF.

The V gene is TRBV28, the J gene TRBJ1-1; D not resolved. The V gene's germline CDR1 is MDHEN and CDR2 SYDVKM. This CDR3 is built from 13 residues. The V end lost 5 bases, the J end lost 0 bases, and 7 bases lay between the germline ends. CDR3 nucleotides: TGTGCCAGCAGTCGAGAGATGAACACTGAAGCTTTCTTT. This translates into CASSREMNTEAFF.

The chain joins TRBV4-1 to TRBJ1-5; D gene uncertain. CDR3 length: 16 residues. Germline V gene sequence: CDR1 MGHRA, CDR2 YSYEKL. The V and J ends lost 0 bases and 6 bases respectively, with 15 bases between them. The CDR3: CASSQDERLAGQPQHF. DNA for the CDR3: TGCGCCAGCAGCCAAGATGAGCGGTTGGCGGGTCAGCCCCAGCATTTT.

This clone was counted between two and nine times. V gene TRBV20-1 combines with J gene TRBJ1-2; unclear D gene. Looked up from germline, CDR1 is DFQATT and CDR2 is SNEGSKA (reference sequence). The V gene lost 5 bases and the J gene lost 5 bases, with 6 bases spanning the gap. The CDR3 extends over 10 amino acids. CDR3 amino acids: CSAVLYGYTF. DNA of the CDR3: TGCAGTGCTGTCCTATATGGCTACACCTTC.

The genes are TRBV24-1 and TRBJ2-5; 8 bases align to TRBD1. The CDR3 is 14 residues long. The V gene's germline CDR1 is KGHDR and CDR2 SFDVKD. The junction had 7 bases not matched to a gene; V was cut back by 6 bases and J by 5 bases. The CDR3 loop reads CATSTDRAGETQYF. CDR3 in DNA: TGTGCCACCAGTACGGACAGGGCAGGCGAGACCCAGTACTTC.

CDR3 sequence (DNA): TGTGCCAGCAGTTTAAGAGATCAGCCCCAGCATTTT. Protein product: CASSLRDQPQHF. V gene TRBV28 combines with J gene TRBJ1-5; D not certain. The CDR3 loop spans 12 amino acids. The V gene lost 2 bases and the J gene lost 5 bases, with 4 bases spanning the gap. CDR1 MDHEN and CDR2 SYDVKM come from the germline V gene.

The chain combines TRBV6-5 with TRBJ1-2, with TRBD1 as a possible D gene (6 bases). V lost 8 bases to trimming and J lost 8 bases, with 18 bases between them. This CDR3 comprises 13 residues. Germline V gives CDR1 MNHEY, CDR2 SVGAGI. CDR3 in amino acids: CASWSEAGEGYTF. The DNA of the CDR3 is TGTGCCAGCTGGTCCGAGGCAGGGGAGGGCTACACCTTC.

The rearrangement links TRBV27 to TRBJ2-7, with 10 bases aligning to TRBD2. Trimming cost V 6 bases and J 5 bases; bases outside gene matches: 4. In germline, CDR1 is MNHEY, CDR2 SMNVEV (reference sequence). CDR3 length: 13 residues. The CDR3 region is CASRSLAGDEQYF. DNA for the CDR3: TGTGCCAGCAGGTCTCTAGCGGGAGACGAGCAGTACTTC.

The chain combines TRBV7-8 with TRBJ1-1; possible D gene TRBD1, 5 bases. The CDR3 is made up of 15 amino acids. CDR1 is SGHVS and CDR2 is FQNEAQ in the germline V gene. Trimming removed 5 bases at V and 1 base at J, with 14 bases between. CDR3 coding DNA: TGTGCCAGCAGCGCAGCGGGACGGCAGAACACTGAAGCTTTCTTT. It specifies CASSAAGRQNTEAFF.

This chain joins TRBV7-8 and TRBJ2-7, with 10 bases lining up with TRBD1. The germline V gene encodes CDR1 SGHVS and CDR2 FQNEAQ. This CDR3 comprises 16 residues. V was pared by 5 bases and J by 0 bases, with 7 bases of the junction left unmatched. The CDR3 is CASSPGRDRGSYEQYF. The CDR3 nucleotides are TGTGCCAGCAGCCCCGGCCGGGACAGGGGCTCCTACGAGCAGTACTTC.

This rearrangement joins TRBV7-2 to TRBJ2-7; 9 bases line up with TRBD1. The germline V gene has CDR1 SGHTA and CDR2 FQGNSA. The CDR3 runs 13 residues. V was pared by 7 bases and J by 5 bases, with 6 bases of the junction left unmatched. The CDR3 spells CASTRDRDDEQYF. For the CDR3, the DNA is TGTGCCAGCACCCGGGACAGGGACGACGAGCAGTACTTC.

The CDR3 nucleotides are TGTGCCAGCAGACACAGAGACGGCTACACCTTC. This gives the protein CASRHRDGYTF. J is TRBJ1-2 and V is TRBV5-4; D gene unclear. V gave up 5 bases and J gave up 8 bases, with 10 bases separating them. Germline V gene data show CDR1 as SGHNT and CDR2 as YYREEE (reference sequence). CDR3 length: 11 residues.

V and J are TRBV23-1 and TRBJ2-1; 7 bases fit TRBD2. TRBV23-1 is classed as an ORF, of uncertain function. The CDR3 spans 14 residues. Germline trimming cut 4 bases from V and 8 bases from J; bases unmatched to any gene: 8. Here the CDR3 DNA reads TGCGCCAGCAGTCGGGAGGGCCTCTTGGATGAGCAGTTCTTC. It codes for CASSREGLLDEQFF.

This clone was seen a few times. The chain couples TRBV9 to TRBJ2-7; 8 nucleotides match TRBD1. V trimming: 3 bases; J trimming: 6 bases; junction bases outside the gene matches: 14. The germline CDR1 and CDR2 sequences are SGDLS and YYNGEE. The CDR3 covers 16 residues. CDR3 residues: CASSGKDRVVTGEQYF. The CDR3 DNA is TGTGCCAGCAGCGGTAAGGACAGGGTTGTAACCGGCGAGCAGTACTTC.

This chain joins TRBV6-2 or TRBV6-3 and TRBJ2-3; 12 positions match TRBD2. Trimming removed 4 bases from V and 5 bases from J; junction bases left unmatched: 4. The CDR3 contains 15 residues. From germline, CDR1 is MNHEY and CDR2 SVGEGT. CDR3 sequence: CASSSRLAGEDTQYF. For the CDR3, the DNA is TGTGCCAGCAGTTCTAGACTAGCGGGAGAAGATACGCAGTATTTT.